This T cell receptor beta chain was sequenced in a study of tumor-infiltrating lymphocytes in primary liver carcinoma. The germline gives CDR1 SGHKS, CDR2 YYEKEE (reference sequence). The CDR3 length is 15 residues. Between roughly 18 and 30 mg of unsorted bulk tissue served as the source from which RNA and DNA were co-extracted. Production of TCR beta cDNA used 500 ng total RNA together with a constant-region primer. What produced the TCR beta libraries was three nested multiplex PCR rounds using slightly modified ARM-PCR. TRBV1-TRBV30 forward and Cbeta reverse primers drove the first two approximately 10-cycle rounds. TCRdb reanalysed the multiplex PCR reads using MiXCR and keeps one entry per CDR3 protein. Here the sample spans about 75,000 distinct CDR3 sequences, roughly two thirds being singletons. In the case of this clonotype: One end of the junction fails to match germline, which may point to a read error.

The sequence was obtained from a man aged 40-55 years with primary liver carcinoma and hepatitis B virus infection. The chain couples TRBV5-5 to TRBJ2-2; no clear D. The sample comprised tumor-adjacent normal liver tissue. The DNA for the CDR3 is TGTGCCAGCAGCTTGGGTTGGACGAACACCGTGGAGCCGTTTTTT. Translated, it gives CASSLGWTNTVEPFF. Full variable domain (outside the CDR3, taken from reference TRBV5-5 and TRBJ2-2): DAGVTQSPTHLIKTRGQQVTLRCSPISGHKSVSWYQQVLGQGPQFIFQYYEKEERGRGNFPDRFSARQFPNYSSELNVNALLLGDSALYLCASSLGWTNTVEPFFGEGSRLTVL.